Shown below are 30 T cell receptor beta chains from a single sample sequenced in a study of blood T cells in healthy people across ages. Combining a sample-barcoded 5' primer with a J-beta primer mix, a second PCR ran for 7 to 11 cycles. In TCRdb, the 5' RACE reads were re-called with MiXCR into one record per CDR3 protein. The data show fewer than 750,000 distinct CDR3 sequences, around 52% seen once. The sequencing sample was made of blood. Source of these receptors: a woman of 80 years or more in good health.

Notes on this clonotype: This could be a read error, since a much larger clone is one nucleotide away. CDR3 residues: CASSFGPAGVDEQFF. CDR3 coding DNA: TGTGCCAGCAGTTTTGGGCCAGCGGGAGTCGATGAGCAGTTCTTC. The chain carries TRBV28 and TRBJ2-1; 8 bases match TRBD2. Germline loops: CDR1 MDHEN, CDR2 SYDVKM. The CDR3 loop spans 15 amino acids. The V segment lost 3 bases and the J segment 8 bases; nucleotides outside the gene matches: 9.

This clonotype was detected ten times or more. The V gene is TRBV3-1, the J gene TRBJ1-2; 7 nucleotides agree with TRBD1. This CDR3 has 13 amino acids. Germline CDR1 and CDR2: LGHDT and YNNKEL (reference sequence). V shed 4 bases and J 3 bases; nucleotides not matched to a gene: 2. CDR3 in amino acids: CASSPQGDYGYTF. In nucleotides, the CDR3 is TGTGCCAGCAGCCCCCAGGGGGACTATGGCTACACCTTC.

The rearrangement joins TRBV20-1 to TRBJ2-7, with TRBD2 matching over 10 bases. The DNA end is a closer match to TRBJ2-5, so the J assignment may be wrong. This CDR3 region has 13 residues. From germline, CDR1 is DFQATT and CDR2 SNEGSKA (reference sequence). The CDR3, as DNA: TGCAGTGCCTTGAGCGGGGGGGGTGTGACCCAGTACTTC. Its translation: CSALSGGGVTQYF.

This clonotype was observed a single time. The chain carries TRBV5-6 and TRBJ2-3, with TRBD2 matching 8 bases. Germline V gene lookup returns CDR1 SGHDT and CDR2 YYEEEE. There are 15 residues in the CDR3. Trimming took 7 bases from V and 0 from J; bases not matched to a gene: 7. The CDR3 sequence: CASGALAESTDTQYF. Written as DNA, the CDR3 is TGTGCCAGCGGCGCACTAGCGGAGAGCACAGATACGCAGTATTTT.

On this clonotype: Germline and junction disagree at one end, which may indicate a read error. The CDR3 loop reads CAGSDSRAYEQYF. The CDR3 nucleotides read TGTGCCGGCAGTGACAGCAGGGCCTACGAGCAGTACTTC. The J gene is TRBJ2-7, the V gene TRBV6-2 or TRBV6-3; tentative D call: TRBD1 (5 bases). The CDR3 runs 13 residues. The germline CDR1 and CDR2 sequences are MNHEY and SVGEGT.

J is TRBJ2-1 and V is TRBV27, with 9 bases fitting TRBD2. Germline values: CDR1 MNHEY, CDR2 SMNVEV (reference sequence). Trimming at V came to 2 bases and at J to 6 bases, leaving 8 bases not matched to a gene. The CDR3 loop spans 16 amino acids. CDR3 protein: CASSLNEGLALNEQFF. The CDR3 nucleotides read TGTGCCAGCAGTTTAAATGAGGGACTAGCTCTCAATGAGCAGTTCTTC.

This clonotype turned up a few times. The J gene is TRBJ2-1, the V gene TRBV18, with D unresolved. This CDR3 contains 12 residues. V gave up 3 bases and J gave up 7 bases, with 7 bases separating them. Germline CDR1 reads KGHSH; CDR2 reads LQKENI. This chain's CDR3 is CASSPRRNEQFF. CDR3 in DNA: TGTGCCAGCTCACCTAGAAGGAATGAGCAGTTCTTC.

The chain joins TRBV9 to TRBJ2-3, with TRBD2 matching over 10 bases. Trimming took 4 bases from V and 2 from J; bases not matched to a gene: 7. Germline CDR1 is SGDLS and CDR2 is YYNGEE. The CDR3 has 16 residues. CDR3 sequence reads: CASSPGTSDLTDTQYF. The CDR3 region has the DNA TGTGCCAGCAGCCCTGGGACTAGCGATCTCACAGATACGCAGTATTTT.

Ten or more counts support this clonotype. The V gene is TRBV6-5, the J gene TRBJ2-3, with a tentative D call TRBD2 (5 bases). This CDR3 is built from 15 residues. Per germline, CDR1 MNHEY and CDR2 SVGAGI. Trimming cost V 2 bases and J 5 bases, with 14 bases left between them. The CDR3: CASSYEVGAGDTQYF. The CDR3 DNA reads TGTGCCAGCAGTTACGAAGTGGGAGCAGGAGATACGCAGTATTTT.

This clonotype was counted at least ten times. The chain has TRBV29-1 and TRBJ2-1; TRBD1 aligns across 7 bases. V lost 7 bases to trimming and J lost 1 base; unmatched junction nucleotides: 4. This CDR3 contains 13 residues. CDR1 is SQVTM and CDR2 is ANQGSEA in the germline V gene. CDR3: CSARQGSYNEQFF. CDR3 in DNA: TGCAGCGCACGACAGGGTTCCTACAATGAGCAGTTCTTC.

The chain has TRBV14 and TRBJ2-7, with 13 bases that match TRBD2. Trimming at V came to 2 bases and at J to 4 bases, leaving 2 bases not matched to a gene. In germline, CDR1 is SGHDN, CDR2 FVKESK. This CDR3 region has 15 residues. The CDR3 is CASSQWGLAGYEQYF. CDR3 DNA: TGTGCCAGCAGCCAATGGGGACTAGCGGGGTACGAGCAGTACTTC.

This chain joins TRBV20-1 and TRBJ2-5, with 11 bases that match TRBD1. The V gene's germline CDR1 is DFQATT and CDR2 SNEGSKA (reference sequence). The CDR3 spans 14 residues. J lost 5 bases, V lost 6 bases, and 8 bases had no gene match. The CDR3 nucleotides are TGCAGTGCCACGGACAGGGGGCCGTGGGAGACCCAGTACTTC. It codes for CSATDRGPWETQYF.

This clonotype was found a few times. The chain joins TRBV20-1 to TRBJ2-3; D is unclear. V shed 2 bases and J shed 6 bases, with 18 bases lying between them. CDR1 and CDR2 from the germline V gene are DFQATT and SNEGSKA (reference sequence). CDR3 length: 15 residues. In DNA form, the CDR3 reads TGCAGTGCTAGACTTTTGGACGCAAGGTTCGATACGCAGTATTTT. Translation gives CSARLLDARFDTQYF.

At least ten counts were recorded for this clonotype. The chain carries TRBV9 and TRBJ2-3, with TRBD2 matching 8 bases. Germline values: CDR1 SGDLS, CDR2 YYNGEE. V was pared by 2 bases and J by 10 bases, with 6 bases of the junction left unmatched. The CDR3 has 13 residues. The CDR3 loop is CASSVGSGTPQYF. Here the CDR3 DNA reads TGTGCCAGCAGCGTCGGTAGCGGGACACCGCAGTATTTT.

In DNA, the CDR3 is TGTGCCAGCAGCTCAGGGACAGGGGCGGGGAATCAGCCCCAGCATTTT. Translation gives CASSSGTGAGNQPQHF. The chain couples TRBV9 to TRBJ1-5; 10 bases line up with TRBD1. The CDR3 is 16 residues long. The junction had 8 bases not matched to a gene; V was cut back by 4 bases and J by 4 bases. Germline V gives CDR1 SGDLS, CDR2 YYNGEE.

This clonotype was counted many times. The chain employs TRBV19 and TRBJ2-1, with 9 bases lining up with TRBD1. The CDR3 sequence is 17 residues long. The J segment lost 2 bases and the V segment lost 5 bases, leaving 10 bases of the junction unmatched. Per germline, CDR1 LNHDA and CDR2 SQIVND (reference sequence). The CDR3 sequence: CASSVGTGRRTYNEQFF. The CDR3 nucleotides read TGTGCCAGTAGTGTCGGGACAGGGCGTAGGACCTACAATGAGCAGTTCTTC.

The chain links TRBV21-1 to TRBJ1-2. TRBV21-1 has pseudogene status. There are 12 residues in the CDR3. The CDR3 DNA sequence: TGTGCCAGCAGCAAAGAACAGAAGGCGGGCACCTTC. Its translation: CASSKEQKAGTF.

Points on this clonotype: A much more abundant neighbour one base away suggests this may be a read error. CDR3 residues: CASSLTAGHWEQYF. DNA for the CDR3: TGTGCCAGCAGTTTAACGGCAGGGCACTGGGAGCAGTACTTC. This chain uses TRBV28 with TRBJ2-7, with D tentatively TRBD1 (5 bases). CDR1 is MDHEN, CDR2 SYDVKM, per germline. Trimming removed 2 bases from V and 7 bases from J, with 15 bases in between. The CDR3 length is 14 residues.

The sample holds many counts of this clonotype. This chain links TRBV7-6 with TRBJ2-5; D unresolved. Germline CDR1 reads SGHVS; CDR2 reads FNYEAQ. CDR3 length: 14 residues. V was clipped by 3 bases and J by 4 bases, with 12 bases between them. DNA for the CDR3: TGTGCCAGCAGCTTCATGACCGACCTAGAGACCCAGTACTTC. It translates to CASSFMTDLETQYF.

There are a few counts of this clonotype. Just one base apart from a much larger clone, this may be a read error. The V call is TRBV5-1, the J call TRBJ2-1; D uncertain. CDR1 is SGHRS and CDR2 is YFSETQ in the germline V gene. CDR3 length equals 15 residues. V lost 0 bases to trimming and J lost 5 bases, with 12 bases between them. CDR3 amino acids: CASSLASSAHNEQFF. The CDR3 DNA is TGCGCCAGCAGCTTGGCCTCCTCGGCCCACAATGAGCAGTTCTTC.

This clonotype was observed a few times. A read error is possible here, since a much larger clone lies one base away. CDR3 DNA sequence: TGCAGTGCTAGAGATAGGGGGGGGAGCTCCTATAATTCACCCCTCCACTTT. Its translation is CSARDRGGSSYNSPLHF. This chain uses TRBV20-1 with TRBJ1-6, with D maybe TRBD1 (6 bases). CDR1 and CDR2 from the germline V gene are DFQATT and SNEGSKA (reference sequence). Trimming removed 0 bases at V and 0 bases at J, with 12 bases between. The CDR3 is 17 amino acids.

The rearrangement links TRBV25-1 to TRBJ1-5, with TRBD1 matching 8 bases. CDR3 length: 16 residues. J was trimmed by 6 bases and V by 3 bases; bases with no gene match: 10. Germline loops: CDR1 MGHDK, CDR2 SYGVNS. The CDR3, as DNA: TGTGCCAGCAGTGACGTAAACAGGACAGGGAGTCAGCCCCAGCATTTT. This sequence encodes CASSDVNRTGSQPQHF.

The rearrangement joins TRBV12-3 or TRBV12-4 to TRBJ2-1; the D is unclear. CDR3 length: 12 amino acids. V shed 10 bases and J shed 8 bases, with 15 bases lying between them. The CDR3 DNA reads TGTGCCACCTCGGACCGGCACGATGAGCAGTTCTTC. Protein: CATSDRHDEQFF.

Ten or more counts support this clonotype. The chain carries TRBV28 and TRBJ2-7; TRBD1 aligns across 7 bases. Germline V lookup: CDR1 MDHEN, CDR2 SYDVKM. V shed 4 bases and J 2 bases; nucleotides not matched to a gene: 2. The CDR3 runs 13 residues. The CDR3 DNA follows: TGTGCCAGCAGTTCGACAGGGCCCTACGAGCAGTACTTC. This encodes CASSSTGPYEQYF.

In its sample, this clonotype was seen once. The genes are TRBV20-1 and TRBJ2-5; 7 nucleotides agree with TRBD2. The assigned J gene may be wrong: the sequence end matches TRBJ2-7 better. The germline V gene has CDR1 DFQATT and CDR2 SNEGSKA (reference sequence). The CDR3 is made up of 17 amino acids. The CDR3 spells CSARDRRIGGSTYEQYF. The CDR3 DNA follows: TGCAGTGCTAGAGATCGGAGGATAGGCGGGAGTACTTACGAGCAGTACTTC.

This clonotype occurred many times. The chain couples TRBV10-3 to TRBJ2-5; no clear D. The CDR3 is 13 residues long. CDR1 and CDR2 from the germline V gene are ENHRY and SYGVKD. Trimming left V 6 bases short and J 5 bases short, with 13 bases between. The CDR3 DNA sequence: TGTGCCATCAGAGGATCTAGGGATGAGACCCAGTACTTC. Its translation is CAIRGSRDETQYF.

The genes are TRBV5-1 and TRBJ1-5; D remains ambiguous. V lost 4 bases, J lost 2 bases, and 13 bases lay in between. The CDR3 is 15 residues long. Germline CDR1 is SGHRS and CDR2 is YFSETQ. The CDR3 loop is CASSPGSVGNQPQHF. The CDR3 coding sequence is TGCGCCAGCAGCCCCGGGTCGGTGGGCAATCAGCCCCAGCATTTT.

J is TRBJ2-1 and V is TRBV3-1, with TRBD2 identical over 13 bases. After removal of 8 bases from V and 4 bases from J, the junction contained 5 bases not matched to a gene. CDR3 size: 15 residues. CDR1 and CDR2 from the germline V gene are LGHDT and YNNKEL (reference sequence). The CDR3 DNA reads TGTGCCAGCCTCGGGACTAGCGGGAATTACAATGAGCAGTTCTTC. Protein: CASLGTSGNYNEQFF.

Turning to this clonotype: This may arise from a read error, as a much more abundant clone is one base away. The rearrangement uses TRBV2 and TRBJ1-4, with 7 bases lining up with TRBD1. In germline, CDR1 is SNHLY, CDR2 FYNNEI. The CDR3 has 15 residues. V shed 0 bases and J 5 bases; nucleotides not matched to a gene: 3. CDR3 amino acids: CASSEAAQGNEKLFF. The DNA of the CDR3 is TGTGCCAGCAGTGAAGCCGCACAGGGGAATGAAAAACTGTTTTTT.

V and J are TRBV9 and TRBJ2-1, with 7 bases lining up with TRBD2. The CDR3 is 16 amino acids. The germline V gene encodes CDR1 SGDLS and CDR2 YYNGEE. V shed 3 bases and J 0 bases; nucleotides not matched to a gene: 6. The CDR3 nucleotides read TGTGCCAGCAGCGGGGGACTAAAGAGCTCCTACAATGAGCAGTTCTTC. Encoded protein: CASSGGLKSSYNEQFF.